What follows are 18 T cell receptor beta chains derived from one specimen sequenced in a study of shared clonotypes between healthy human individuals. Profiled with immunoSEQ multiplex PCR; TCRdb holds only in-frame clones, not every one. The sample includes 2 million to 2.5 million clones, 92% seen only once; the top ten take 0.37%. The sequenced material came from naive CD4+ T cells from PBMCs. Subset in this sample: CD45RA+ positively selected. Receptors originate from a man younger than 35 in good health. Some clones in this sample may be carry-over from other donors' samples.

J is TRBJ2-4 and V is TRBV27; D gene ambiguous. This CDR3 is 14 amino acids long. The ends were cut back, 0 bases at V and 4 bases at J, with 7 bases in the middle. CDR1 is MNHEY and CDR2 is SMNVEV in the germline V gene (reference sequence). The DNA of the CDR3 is TGTGCCAGCAGTTTATCGGGGTTAAAAAACATTCAGTACTTC. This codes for CASSLSGLKNIQYF.

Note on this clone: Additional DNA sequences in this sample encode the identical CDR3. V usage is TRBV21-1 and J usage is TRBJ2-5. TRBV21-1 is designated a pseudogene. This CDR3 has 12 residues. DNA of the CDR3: TGTGCCAGCAGCAAAGTTACGGAGACCCAGTACTTC. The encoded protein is CASSKVTETQYF.

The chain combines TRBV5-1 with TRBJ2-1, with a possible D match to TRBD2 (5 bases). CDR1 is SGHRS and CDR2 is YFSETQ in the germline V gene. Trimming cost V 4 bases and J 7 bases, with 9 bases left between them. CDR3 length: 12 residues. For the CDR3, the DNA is TGCGCCAGCAGCGAACCGGGGAATGAGCAGTTCTTC. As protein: CASSEPGNEQFF.

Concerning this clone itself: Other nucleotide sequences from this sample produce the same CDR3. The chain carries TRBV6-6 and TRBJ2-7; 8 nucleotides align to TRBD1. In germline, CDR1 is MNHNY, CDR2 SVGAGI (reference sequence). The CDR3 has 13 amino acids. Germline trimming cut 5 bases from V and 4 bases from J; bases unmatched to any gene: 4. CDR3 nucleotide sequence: TGTGCCAGCAGTAAGGACAGGGCGTACGAGCAGTACTTC. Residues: CASSKDRAYEQYF.

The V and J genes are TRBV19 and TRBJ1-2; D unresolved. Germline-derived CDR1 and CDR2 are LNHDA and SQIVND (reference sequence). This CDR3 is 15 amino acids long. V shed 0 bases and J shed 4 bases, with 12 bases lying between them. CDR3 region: CASSIEAGKSYGYTF. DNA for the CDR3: TGTGCCAGTAGTATAGAAGCGGGGAAAAGCTATGGCTACACCTTC.

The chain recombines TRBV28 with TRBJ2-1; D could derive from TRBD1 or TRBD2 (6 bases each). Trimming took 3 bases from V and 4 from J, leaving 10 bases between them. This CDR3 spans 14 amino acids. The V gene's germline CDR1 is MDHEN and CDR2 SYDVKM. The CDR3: CASSLGGRYNEQFF. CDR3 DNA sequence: TGTGCCAGCAGTTTGGGGGGCCGTTACAATGAGCAGTTCTTC.

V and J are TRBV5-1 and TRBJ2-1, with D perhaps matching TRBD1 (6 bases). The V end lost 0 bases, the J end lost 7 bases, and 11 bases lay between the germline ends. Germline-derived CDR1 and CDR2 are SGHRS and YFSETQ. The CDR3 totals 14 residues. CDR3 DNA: TGCGCCAGCAGCTTGGGGGACATCGGAAATGAGCAGTTCTTC. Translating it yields CASSLGDIGNEQFF.

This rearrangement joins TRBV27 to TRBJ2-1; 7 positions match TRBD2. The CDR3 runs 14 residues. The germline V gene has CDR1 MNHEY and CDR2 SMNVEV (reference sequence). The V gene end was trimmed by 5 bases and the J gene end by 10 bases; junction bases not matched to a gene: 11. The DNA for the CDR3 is TGTGCCAGCAGTGTCAGAAGACAGCGGGACGAGCAGTTCTTC. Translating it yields CASSVRRQRDEQFF.

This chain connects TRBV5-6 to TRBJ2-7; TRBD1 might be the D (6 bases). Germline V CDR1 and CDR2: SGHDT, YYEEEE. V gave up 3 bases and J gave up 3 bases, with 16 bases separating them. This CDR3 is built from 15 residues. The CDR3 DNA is TGTGCCAGCAGCTCCGATGGGGGCAAGGGCTACGAGCAGTACTTC. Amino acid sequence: CASSSDGGKGYEQYF.

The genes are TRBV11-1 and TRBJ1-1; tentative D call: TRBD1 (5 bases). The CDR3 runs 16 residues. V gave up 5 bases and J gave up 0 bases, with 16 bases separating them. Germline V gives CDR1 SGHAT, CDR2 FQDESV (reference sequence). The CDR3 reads CASSPRSGAMNTEAFF. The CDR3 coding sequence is TGTGCCAGCAGCCCGCGATCCGGGGCGATGAACACTGAAGCTTTCTTT.

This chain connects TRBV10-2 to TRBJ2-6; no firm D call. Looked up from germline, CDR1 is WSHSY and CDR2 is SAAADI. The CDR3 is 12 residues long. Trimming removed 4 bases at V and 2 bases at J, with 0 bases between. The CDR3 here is CASSAGANVLTF. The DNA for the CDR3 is TGCGCCAGCAGTGCTGGGGCCAACGTCCTGACTTTC.

In DNA form, the CDR3 reads TGTGCCAGCTCACCTCTTTCGACAGGAGGGAACACTGAAGCTTTCTTT. Its protein is CASSPLSTGGNTEAFF. The J gene is TRBJ1-1, the V gene TRBV18, with D maybe TRBD1 (6 bases). The CDR3 contains 16 residues. The V gene's germline CDR1 is KGHSH and CDR2 LQKENI. Trimming pared 3 bases from V and 1 base from J, leaving 15 bases between. Filled out from reference TRBV18 and TRBJ1-1, the complete variable domain reads NAGVMQNPRHLVRRRGQEARLRCSPMKGHSHVYWYRQLPEEGLKFMVYLQKENIIDESGMPKERFSAEFPKEGPSILRIQQVVRGDSAAYFCASSPLSTGGNTEAFFGQGTRLTVV.

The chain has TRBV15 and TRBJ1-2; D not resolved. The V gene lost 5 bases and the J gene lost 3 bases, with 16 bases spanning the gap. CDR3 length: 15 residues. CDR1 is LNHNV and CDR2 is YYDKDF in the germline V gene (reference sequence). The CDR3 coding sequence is TGTGCCACCAGCCCATCCCGGGCAGGCGACTATGGCTACACCTTC. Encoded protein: CATSPSRAGDYGYTF.

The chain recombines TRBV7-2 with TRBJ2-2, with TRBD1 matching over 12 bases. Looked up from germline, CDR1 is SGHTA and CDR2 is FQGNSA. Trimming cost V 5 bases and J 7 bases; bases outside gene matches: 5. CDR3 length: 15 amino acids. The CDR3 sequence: CASSRGTGGVGELFF. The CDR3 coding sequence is TGTGCCAGCAGCCGTGGGACAGGGGGCGTCGGGGAGCTGTTTTTT.

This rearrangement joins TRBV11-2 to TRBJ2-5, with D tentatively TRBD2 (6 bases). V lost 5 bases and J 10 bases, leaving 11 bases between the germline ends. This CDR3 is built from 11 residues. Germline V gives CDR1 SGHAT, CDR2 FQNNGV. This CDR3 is CASSPGSDQYF. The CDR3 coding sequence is TGTGCCAGCAGCCCCGGGAGTGACCAGTACTTC.

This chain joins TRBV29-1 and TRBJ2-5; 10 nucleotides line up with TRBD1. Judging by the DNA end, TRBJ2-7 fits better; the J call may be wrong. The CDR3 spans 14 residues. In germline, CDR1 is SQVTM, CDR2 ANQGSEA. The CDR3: CSVAGTGASYEQYF. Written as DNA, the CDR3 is TGCAGCGTTGCTGGGACAGGGGCCTCCTACGAGCAGTACTTC.

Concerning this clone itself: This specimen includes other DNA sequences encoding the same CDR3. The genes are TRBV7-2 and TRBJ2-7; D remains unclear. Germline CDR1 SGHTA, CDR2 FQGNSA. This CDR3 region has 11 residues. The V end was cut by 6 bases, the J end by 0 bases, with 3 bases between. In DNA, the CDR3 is TGTGCCAGCAGTAACTCCTACGAGCAGTACTTC. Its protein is CASSNSYEQYF.

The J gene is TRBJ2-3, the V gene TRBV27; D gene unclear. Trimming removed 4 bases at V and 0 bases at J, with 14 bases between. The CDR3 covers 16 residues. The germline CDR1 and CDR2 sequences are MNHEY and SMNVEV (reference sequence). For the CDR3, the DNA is TGTGCCAGCAGTTCCACTCTGCCTCCTAGCACAGATACGCAGTATTTT. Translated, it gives CASSSTLPPSTDTQYF.